These 21 T cell receptor beta chains share one sample of origin, sequenced in a study of shared clonotypes between healthy human individuals. TCRdb's table, derived via immunoSEQ multiplex PCR, lists solely in-frame clones and lacks some. The data hold about 2.3 million clones, with less than 95% observed a single time. The sample was naive CD4+ T cells from PBMCs. Sample subset: CD45RA+ positively selected. The receptor set was obtained from a man aged 18 to 35 in good health. Some clones in this sample may be carry-over from other donors' samples.

A word on this clone: Distinct nucleotide sequences in the sample also encode this CDR3. The chain combines TRBV7-9 with TRBJ2-5; either TRBD1 or TRBD2 may supply D (5 bases each). The germline gives CDR1 SEHNR, CDR2 FQNEAQ (reference sequence). The CDR3 consists of 13 residues. Between the trimmed V and J ends, which lost 5 bases and 5 bases, there was a span of 12 bases. CDR3 amino acids: CASSPQGGETQYF. The CDR3 coding sequence is TGTGCCAGCAGCCCTCAGGGCGGGGAGACCCAGTACTTC.

The chain joins TRBV7-8 to TRBJ1-4; no firm D call. V was shortened by 6 bases and J by 3 bases, with 11 bases between the two germline ends. CDR3 size: 14 residues. Germline CDR1 is SGHVS and CDR2 is FQNEAQ. Here the CDR3 reads CASRLLDPNEKLFF. The CDR3 DNA is TGTGCCAGCAGGCTCCTGGACCCTAATGAAAAACTGTTTTTT.

The DNA of the CDR3 is TGCAGCGTTGAACGGGTCAGGGGTATGAACACTGAAGCTTTCTTT. It specifies CSVERVRGMNTEAFF. J is TRBJ1-1 and V is TRBV29-1; weak D call: TRBD1 (6 bases). V gave up 2 bases and J gave up 0 bases, with 13 bases separating them. CDR1 is SQVTM, CDR2 ANQGSEA, per germline. CDR3 size: 15 residues.

The chain links TRBV2 to TRBJ2-3; 7 bases agree with TRBD1. Germline CDR1 reads SNHLY; CDR2 reads FYNNEI. V trimming: 6 bases; J trimming: 3 bases; junction bases outside the gene matches: 9. The CDR3 length is 15 residues. The CDR3 sequence: CASRRQTGRTDTQYF. The CDR3 DNA reads as TGTGCCAGCAGACGACAGACAGGGAGAACAGATACGCAGTATTTT.

This chain joins TRBV10-3 and TRBJ2-5; D uncertain. The germline V and J ends were trimmed by 7 bases and 0 bases, with 9 bases remaining between them. This CDR3 comprises 13 residues. Germline V lookup: CDR1 ENHRY, CDR2 SYGVKD. The chain's CDR3 is CAIKVEYQETQYF. CDR3 nucleotide sequence: TGTGCCATCAAGGTAGAGTACCAAGAGACCCAGTACTTC.

This chain connects TRBV27 to TRBJ1-5, with no clear D. Germline V gene data show CDR1 as MNHEY and CDR2 as SMNVEV (reference sequence). This CDR3 contains 13 residues. The V end lost 4 bases, the J end lost 6 bases, and 10 bases lay between the germline ends. The CDR3 bases are TGTGCCAGCAGTTCTACTTCTGCTCAGCCCCAGCATTTT. Its translation is CASSSTSAQPQHF.

The chain employs TRBV29-1 and TRBJ2-2, with 11 bases that match TRBD2. CDR3 length: 17 residues. V was pared by 7 bases and J by 3 bases, with 13 bases of the junction left unmatched. Germline CDR1 reads SQVTM; CDR2 reads ANQGSEA. This CDR3 reads CSAGWLAGGTDTGELFF. Here the CDR3 DNA reads TGCAGCGCCGGGTGGCTAGCGGGAGGTACCGACACCGGGGAGCTGTTTTTT.

V gene TRBV27 combines with J gene TRBJ2-7; TRBD1 matches 7 bases. V lost 3 bases, J lost 2 bases, and 4 bases stayed unmatched. The germline V gene has CDR1 MNHEY and CDR2 SMNVEV (reference sequence). This CDR3 has 14 amino acids. CDR3 sequence reads: CASSFWDRPYEQYF. The CDR3, as DNA: TGTGCCAGCAGTTTTTGGGACAGACCCTACGAGCAGTACTTC.

Worth noting for this clone: The same CDR3 also results from other DNA sequences found in this sample. The V call is TRBV5-1, the J call TRBJ1-5; D perhaps matches TRBD1 (5 bases). The CDR3 runs 15 residues. The germline CDR1 and CDR2 sequences are SGHRS and YFSETQ. The V end lost 0 bases, the J end lost 0 bases, and 7 bases lay between the germline ends. This chain's CDR3 is CASSLAGNSNQPQHF. In DNA form, the CDR3 reads TGCGCCAGCAGCTTGGCAGGGAATAGCAATCAGCCCCAGCATTTT.

The rearrangement joins TRBV5-1 to TRBJ2-6; tentative D call: TRBD2 (6 bases). Looked up from germline, CDR1 is SGHRS and CDR2 is YFSETQ. This CDR3 spans 16 amino acids. Trimming shortened V by 4 bases and J by 1 base, and 12 bases separated the two germline ends. In DNA, the CDR3 is TGCGCCAGCAGCCCCGGCGGGACTTCTGGGGCCAACGTCCTGACTTTC. This sequence encodes CASSPGGTSGANVLTF.

V is TRBV6-5 and J is TRBJ1-2; TRBD1 might be the D (6 bases). The CDR3 runs 14 residues. The ends were cut back, 4 bases at V and 5 bases at J, with 14 bases in the middle. Germline V gives CDR1 MNHEY, CDR2 SVGAGI. This CDR3 reads CASSSTDSRYGYTF. Written as DNA, the CDR3 is TGTGCCAGCAGTTCGACGGACAGTCGGTATGGCTACACCTTC.

V gene TRBV5-1 combines with J gene TRBJ2-1, with 8 bases fitting TRBD2. Germline CDR1 and CDR2: SGHRS and YFSETQ. V dropped 4 bases and J dropped 6; count of bases not matched to a gene: 6. The CDR3 extends over 14 amino acids. CDR3 nucleotides: TGCGCCAGCAGCCTCCCAGCGGGAGTCAATGAGCAGTTCTTC. Amino acids: CASSLPAGVNEQFF. Complete variable domain (other parts from reference TRBV5-1 and TRBJ2-1): KAGVTQTPRYLIKTRGQQVTLSCSPISGHRSVSWYQQTPGQGLQFLFEYFSETQRNKGNFPGRFSGRQFSNSRSEMNVSTLELGDSALYLCASSLPAGVNEQFFGPGTRLTVL.

A word on this clone: The same CDR3 can be traced to other DNA sequences in this sample. The rearrangement uses TRBV7-3 and TRBJ2-3; maybe TRBD2 (5 bases). Deletions cut 2 bases from V and 2 bases from J, with 8 bases between. This CDR3 is 14 amino acids long. Germline values: CDR1 SGHTA, CDR2 FQGTGA. The CDR3 region is CASSLGRYTDTQYF. The CDR3 DNA reads TGTGCCAGCAGCTTAGGGAGATACACAGATACGCAGTATTTT.

The rearrangement uses TRBV18 and TRBJ2-1; 10 positions match TRBD2. There are 16 residues in the CDR3. V trimming: 2 bases; J trimming: 6 bases; junction bases outside the gene matches: 7. Per the germline V gene, CDR1 is KGHSH and CDR2 is LQKENI. CDR3 amino acids: CASSPILASGSNEQFF. The CDR3, as DNA: TGTGCCAGCTCACCAATCTTGGCTAGCGGGAGCAATGAGCAGTTCTTC.

The CDR3 bases are TGTGCCAGCAGCCCGACTAGCGGCCACTCTGACAATGAGCAGTTCTTC. It yields the protein CASSPTSGHSDNEQFF. V is TRBV5-4 and J is TRBJ2-1; 9 positions match TRBD2. The germline CDR1 and CDR2 sequences are SGHNT and YYREEE (reference sequence). The CDR3 has 16 amino acids. After removal of 4 bases from V and 5 bases from J, the junction contained 10 bases not matched to a gene.

The J gene is TRBJ1-3, the V gene TRBV7-2; D gene ambiguous. In germline, CDR1 is SGHTA, CDR2 FQGNSA. The CDR3 totals 15 residues. Trimming removed 4 bases from V and 0 bases from J, with 10 bases in between. CDR3 sequence reads: CASSSDSRSGNTIYF. The CDR3 nucleotides read TGTGCCAGCAGCTCGGACTCGCGCTCTGGAAACACCATATATTTT.

V is TRBV9 and J is TRBJ2-3; a weak D match, TRBD2 (5 bases). V was cut by 0 bases and J by 2 bases, with 13 bases left in between. The germline gives CDR1 SGDLS, CDR2 YYNGEE. CDR3 length: 16 amino acids. CDR3 protein: CASSVDHSGITDTQYF. The CDR3 DNA follows: TGTGCCAGCAGCGTAGATCACAGCGGAATCACAGATACGCAGTATTTT.

This chain uses TRBV18 with TRBJ2-2; 7 bases are shared with TRBD2. This CDR3 has 17 amino acids. The germline CDR1 and CDR2 sequences are KGHSH and LQKENI. The trim removed 3 bases at V and 4 bases at J, leaving 11 bases unmatched. CDR3 residues: CASSPAAASGRTGELFF. The CDR3 DNA reads TGTGCCAGCTCACCGGCTGCGGCTAGCGGACGCACCGGGGAGCTGTTTTTT.

The CDR3 region has the DNA TGTGCCAGCAGCTTGGCGTCCCTACCCGAAGCCTGGGAGCAGTACTTC. Its translation is CASSLASLPEAWEQYF. The gene calls are TRBV5-8 and TRBJ2-7; no reliable D call. V was shortened by 0 bases and J by 7 bases, with 20 bases between the two germline ends. The CDR3 sequence is 16 residues long. Germline values: CDR1 SGHTS, CDR2 YDEGEE.

The gene calls are TRBV7-9 and TRBJ2-7, with TRBD1 as a possible D gene (6 bases). With 2 bases removed from V and 5 bases from J, the gap between germline ends came to 13 bases. The germline CDR1 and CDR2 sequences are SEHNR and FQNEAQ (reference sequence). The CDR3 loop spans 14 amino acids. CDR3 DNA sequence: TGTGCCAGCAGCTTAACCCCGGACAGCCACGAGCAGTACTTC. Its protein product is CASSLTPDSHEQYF.

This chain links TRBV11-2 with TRBJ1-1; 7 nucleotides line up with TRBD1. CDR3 size: 15 residues. V lost 2 bases and J lost 3; bases outside the gene matches: 6. In germline, CDR1 is SGHAT, CDR2 FQNNGV. CDR3 region: CASSLTTGYHTEAFF. The CDR3 DNA sequence: TGTGCCAGCAGCTTAACGACAGGGTACCACACTGAAGCTTTCTTT.